The clone carrying this T cell receptor (delta chain) is medium-sized within its sample. Other DNA sequences in this sample translate to the same CDR3. This sample was included in a study of γδ T cells in repeated Plasmodium falciparum infection. Study information: Sampling occurred at baseline, pre-infection for selected infections, and 21 days post-infection.

Sequencing covered both gamma and delta TCR chains per sample. TCRdb processed the multiplex PCR reads again with the CATT caller. The sample has around 86,000 delta-chain clones, over 1.1% seen once; the top ten hold under 9.5%. Sequences were obtained from gamma-delta T cells from blood. The clonotype was recovered from a pool of human donors (malaria-infected and uninfected, not separated).

The CDR3 region is CALGAPSYVSLLGDTADKLIF. CDR3 in DNA: TGTGCTCTTGGGGCCCCTTCCTACGTATCCCTACTGGGGGATACGGCCGATAAACTCATCTTT. J is TRDJ1 and V is TRDV1, with TRDD3 matching over 13 bases. Trimming cost V 4 bases and J 3 bases; bases outside gene matches: 20. Germline V gene sequence: CDR1 TSWWSYY, CDR2 QGS. This CDR3 is 21 amino acids long.